This T cell receptor beta chain derives from a study of T cell responses to AZD1222 COVID-19 vaccine. Background on the study: Pooling covered second doses at about 4 or about 12 weeks. Whole-study results and caveats: Only six people who got AZD1222 tested seropositive at baseline. With two AZD1222 doses given, Spike-specific TCR breadth and depth both rose. Clonal diversity may have been underestimated in mostly white British donors.

This CDR3 has 18 amino acids. A remark on this clone: Its antigen is unidentified.

Clones were sequenced by immunoSEQ multiplex PCR, and TCRdb holds only the in-frame ones, with some missing. This sample has 150,000 to 200,000 clones, with around 89% found just once. The TCR sequence derives from an adult in good health. The source material was peripheral blood, sampled on day 0 of AZD1222 vaccination. This rearrangement joins TRBV21-1 to TRBJ1-5; TRBD1, as called in the table, went unchecked against the DNA. TRBV21-1 is noted as a pseudogene. The CDR3 DNA reads as TGTGCCAGCAGCAAAGACCAGGGAACAGGGAATAGCAATCAGCCCCAGCATTTT. This gives the protein CASSKDQGTGNSNQPQHF.